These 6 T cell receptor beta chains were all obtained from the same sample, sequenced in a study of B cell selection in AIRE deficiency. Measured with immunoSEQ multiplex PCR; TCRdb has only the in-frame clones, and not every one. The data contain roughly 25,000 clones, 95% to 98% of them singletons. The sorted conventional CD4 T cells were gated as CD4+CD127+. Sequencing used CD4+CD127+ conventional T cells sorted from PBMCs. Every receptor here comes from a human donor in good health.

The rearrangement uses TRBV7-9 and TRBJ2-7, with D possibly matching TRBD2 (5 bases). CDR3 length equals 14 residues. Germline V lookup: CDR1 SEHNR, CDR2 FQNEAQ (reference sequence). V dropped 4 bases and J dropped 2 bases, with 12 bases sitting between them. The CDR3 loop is CASSSLSGAYEQYF. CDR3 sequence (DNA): TGTGCCAGCAGCTCCTTAAGCGGAGCCTACGAGCAGTACTTC.

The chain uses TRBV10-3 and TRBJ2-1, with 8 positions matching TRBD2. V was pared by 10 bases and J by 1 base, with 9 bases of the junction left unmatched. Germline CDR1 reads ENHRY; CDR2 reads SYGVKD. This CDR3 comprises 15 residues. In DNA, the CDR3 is TGTGCCACCCAACACGGGAGGGAGTCCTACAATGAGCAGTTCTTC. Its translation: CATQHGRESYNEQFF.

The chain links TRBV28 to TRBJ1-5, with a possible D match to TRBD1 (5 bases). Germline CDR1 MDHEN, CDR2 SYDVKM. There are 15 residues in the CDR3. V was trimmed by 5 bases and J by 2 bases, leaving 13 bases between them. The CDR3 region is CASSPSGAGNQPQHF. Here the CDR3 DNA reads TGTGCCAGCAGTCCGTCCGGGGCGGGCAATCAGCCCCAGCATTTT.

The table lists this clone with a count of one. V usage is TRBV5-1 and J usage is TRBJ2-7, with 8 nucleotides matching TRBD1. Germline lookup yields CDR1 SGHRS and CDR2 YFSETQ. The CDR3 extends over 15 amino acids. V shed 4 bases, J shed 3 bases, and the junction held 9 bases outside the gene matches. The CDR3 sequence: CASSARTGIGYEQYF. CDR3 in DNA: TGCGCCAGCAGCGCGCGGACAGGGATAGGCTACGAGCAGTACTTC. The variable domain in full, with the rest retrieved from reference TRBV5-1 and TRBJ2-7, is KAGVTQTPRYLIKTRGQQVTLSCSPISGHRSVSWYQQTPGQGLQFLFEYFSETQRNKGNFPGRFSGRQFSNSRSEMNVSTLELGDSALYLCASSARTGIGYEQYFGPGTRLTVT.

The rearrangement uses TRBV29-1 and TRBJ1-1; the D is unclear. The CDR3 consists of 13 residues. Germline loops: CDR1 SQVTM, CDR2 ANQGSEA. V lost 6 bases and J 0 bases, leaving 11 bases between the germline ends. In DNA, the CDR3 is TGCAGCGTGGAGACACTGGTGAACACTGAAGCTTTCTTT. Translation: CSVETLVNTEAFF.

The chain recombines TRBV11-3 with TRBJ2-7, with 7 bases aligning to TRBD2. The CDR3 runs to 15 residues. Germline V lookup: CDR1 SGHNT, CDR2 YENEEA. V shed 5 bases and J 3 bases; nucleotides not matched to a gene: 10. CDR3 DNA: TGTGCCAGCAGCCGGCGGGACTACCAGGACTACGAGCAGTACTTC. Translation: CASSRRDYQDYEQYF.